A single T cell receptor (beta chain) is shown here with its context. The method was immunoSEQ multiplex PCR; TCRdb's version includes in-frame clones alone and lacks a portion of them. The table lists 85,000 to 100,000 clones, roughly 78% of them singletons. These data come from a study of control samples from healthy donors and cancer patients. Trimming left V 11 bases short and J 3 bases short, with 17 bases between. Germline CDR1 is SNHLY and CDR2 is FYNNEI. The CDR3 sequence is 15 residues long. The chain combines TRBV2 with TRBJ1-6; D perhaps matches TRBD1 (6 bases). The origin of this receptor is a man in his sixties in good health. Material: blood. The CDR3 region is CASKGGAGYNSPLHF. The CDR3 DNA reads TGTGCCTCGAAAGGGGGGGCGGGCTATAATTCACCCCTCCACTTT.